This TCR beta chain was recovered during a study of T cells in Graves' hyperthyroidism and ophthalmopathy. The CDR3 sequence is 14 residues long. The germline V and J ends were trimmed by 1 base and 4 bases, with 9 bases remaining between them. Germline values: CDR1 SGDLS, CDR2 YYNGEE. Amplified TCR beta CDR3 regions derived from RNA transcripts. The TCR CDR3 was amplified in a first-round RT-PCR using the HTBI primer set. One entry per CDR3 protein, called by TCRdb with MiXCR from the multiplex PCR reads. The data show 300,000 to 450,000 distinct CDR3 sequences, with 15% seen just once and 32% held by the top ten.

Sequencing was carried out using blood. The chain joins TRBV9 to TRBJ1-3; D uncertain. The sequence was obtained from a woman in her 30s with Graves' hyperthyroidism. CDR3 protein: CASSVIERGNTIYF. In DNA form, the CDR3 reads TGTGCCAGCAGCGTAATCGAGCGCGGAAACACCATATATTTT.